The 14 T cell receptor beta chains below all came from one sample that was sequenced in a study of neurological immune-mediated disorders. As for time point: longitudinal time-point 3. MiXCR, applied by TCRdb to the 5' RACE reads, yields one record per CDR3 protein. The table lists approximately 58,000 distinct CDR3 sequences, more than 7% of them singletons. Source material: PBMCs. The source is a middle-aged woman in good health.

This clonotype came up many times. The chain joins TRBV9 to TRBJ1-1; D not certain. Germline-derived CDR1 and CDR2 are SGDLS and YYNGEE. With 3 bases removed from V and 0 bases from J, the gap between germline ends came to 6 bases. This CDR3 region has 13 residues. DNA for the CDR3: TGTGCCAGCAGCGCCCTGATGAACACTGAAGCTTTCTTT. This translates into CASSALMNTEAFF.

This clonotype has at least ten counts. The rearrangement joins TRBV29-1 to TRBJ1-2; D gene ambiguous. Germline V gene data show CDR1 as SQVTM and CDR2 as ANQGSEA. The CDR3 totals 12 residues. The V gene lost 4 bases and the J gene lost 6 bases, with 12 bases spanning the gap. DNA of the CDR3: TGCAGCGTTGTAGGGCGATTAGATGGCTACACCTTC. This translates into CSVVGRLDGYTF.

The sample holds many counts of this clonotype. The J gene is TRBJ1-2, the V gene TRBV10-3, with TRBD1 matching over 7 bases. The CDR3 has 15 amino acids. Germline assignment: CDR1 ENHRY and CDR2 SYGVKD. Germline trimming cut 7 bases from V and 0 bases from J; bases unmatched to any gene: 8. The CDR3 is CAITQSGQTNYGYTF. CDR3 nucleotides: TGTGCCATCACCCAGTCGGGACAGACTAACTATGGCTACACCTTC.

Ten or more counts support this clonotype. This chain links TRBV20-1 with TRBJ1-1, with a tentative D call TRBD1 (5 bases). The germline CDR1 and CDR2 sequences are DFQATT and SNEGSKA (reference sequence). V shed 3 bases and J shed 11 bases, with 13 bases lying between them. The length of the CDR3 is 11 residues. CDR3 nucleotides: TGCAGTGCTAGTGGGCCCGAGGGGGCTTTCTTT. This gives the protein CSASGPEGAFF.

This clonotype occurred many times. This chain links TRBV10-3 with TRBJ2-5, with 9 bases that match TRBD1. Germline V gene lookup returns CDR1 ENHRY and CDR2 SYGVKD. V shed 5 bases, J shed 4 bases, and the junction held 2 bases outside the gene matches. The CDR3 sequence is 13 residues long. The CDR3 spells CAISTGQGETQYF. The CDR3 region has the DNA TGTGCCATCAGTACGGGACAGGGAGAGACCCAGTACTTC.

This clonotype appeared a few times. The chain combines TRBV4-2 with TRBJ1-1; D might be TRBD1 (5 bases). CDR1 and CDR2 from the germline V gene are LGHNA and YNFKEQ. The CDR3 spans 14 residues. Trimming removed 6 bases at V and 8 bases at J, with 19 bases between. Here the CDR3 reads CASSNRFSSVEAFF. CDR3 DNA: TGTGCCAGCAGTAACAGGTTCTCCTCTGTGGAAGCTTTCTTT.

This clonotype has a count of ten or more. The J gene is TRBJ2-1, the V gene TRBV7-2; TRBD1 matches at 7 bases. The CDR3 consists of 13 residues. Germline values: CDR1 SGHTA, CDR2 FQGNSA. V shed 5 bases and J 4 bases; nucleotides not matched to a gene: 2. The CDR3 loop is CASSGGQYNEQFF. CDR3 sequence (DNA): TGTGCCAGCAGCGGGGGACAGTACAATGAGCAGTTCTTC.

This sequence joins TRBV10-3 and TRBJ2-1, with D maybe TRBD1 (5 bases). Trimming cost V 9 bases and J 7 bases, with 19 bases left between them. Germline CDR1 reads ENHRY; CDR2 reads SYGVKD. CDR3 length equals 14 residues. DNA of the CDR3: TGTGCCATGACCGTGACAGAGTGGAGTAATGAGCAGTTCTTC. This translates into CAMTVTEWSNEQFF.

The V and J genes are TRBV20-1 and TRBJ2-1; 10 positions agree with TRBD2. V shed 7 bases and J 3 bases; nucleotides not matched to a gene: 12. Germline V gene data show CDR1 as DFQATT and CDR2 as SNEGSKA (reference sequence). The CDR3 runs 16 residues. In DNA form, the CDR3 reads TGCAGTGGAGTCTCCCCCCTAGCGGGAGTCTACAATGAGCAGTTCTTC. It yields the protein CSGVSPLAGVYNEQFF.

This clonotype has ten or more counts. The rearrangement joins TRBV4-2 to TRBJ1-2; no clear D. Germline loops: CDR1 LGHNA, CDR2 YNFKEQ. V dropped 0 bases and J dropped 5 bases, with 10 bases sitting between them. This CDR3 spans 14 amino acids. The CDR3 reads CASSQDGEIYGYTF. The CDR3, as DNA: TGTGCCAGCAGCCAAGATGGGGAAATTTATGGCTACACCTTC.

This clonotype was recorded many times. The chain employs TRBV7-3 and TRBJ2-2; TRBD2 agrees at 10 bases. V was clipped by 1 base and J by 1 base; unmatched bases: 0. The germline V gene encodes CDR1 SGHTA and CDR2 FQGTGA. This CDR3 contains 16 residues. The CDR3, as DNA: TGTGCCAGCAGCTTAAGACTAGCGGGGAACACCGGGGAGCTGTTTTTT. Encoded protein: CASSLRLAGNTGELFF.

This sequence joins TRBV6-1 and TRBJ2-7; 7 bases match TRBD1. CDR1 MNHNS and CDR2 SASEGT come from the germline V gene. V was pared by 2 bases and J by 6 bases, with 7 bases of the junction left unmatched. The length of the CDR3 is 14 residues. This CDR3 is CASSEPGQSLEQYF. The CDR3 DNA reads as TGTGCCAGCAGTGAACCGGGACAGTCGCTCGAGCAGTACTTC.

The rearrangement links TRBV5-1 to TRBJ1-1, with a tentative D call TRBD1 (5 bases). The CDR3 is 15 amino acids. Trimming removed 0 bases at V and 2 bases at J, with 11 bases between. Germline lookup yields CDR1 SGHRS and CDR2 YFSETQ. CDR3 region: CASSLVGGVNTEAFF. CDR3 in DNA: TGCGCCAGCAGCTTGGTTGGGGGAGTTAACACTGAAGCTTTCTTT. The whole variable domain, filled in from reference TRBV5-1 and TRBJ1-1, reads KAGVTQTPRYLIKTRGQQVTLSCSPISGHRSVSWYQQTPGQGLQFLFEYFSETQRNKGNFPGRFSGRQFSNSRSEMNVSTLELGDSALYLCASSLVGGVNTEAFFGQGTRLTVV.

The table lists this clonotype with many counts. The genes are TRBV29-1 and TRBJ2-7, with TRBD1 matching 11 bases. With 4 bases clipped from V and 3 bases from J, the junction kept 5 bases outside the gene matches. Germline values: CDR1 SQVTM, CDR2 ANQGSEA. The CDR3 contains 14 residues. In nucleotides, the CDR3 is TGCAGCGTTGCCTCCGGGACAGGGGGCTACGAGCAGTACTTC. Its protein product is CSVASGTGGYEQYF.